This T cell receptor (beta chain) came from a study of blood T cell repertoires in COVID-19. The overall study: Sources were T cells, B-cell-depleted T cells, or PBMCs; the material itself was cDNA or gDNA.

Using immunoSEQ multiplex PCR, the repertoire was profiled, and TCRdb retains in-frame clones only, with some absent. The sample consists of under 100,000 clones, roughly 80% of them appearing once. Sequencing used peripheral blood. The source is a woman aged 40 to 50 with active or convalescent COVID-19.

Here the CDR3 reads CASSPPGLATDTQYF. The CDR3 bases are TGTGCCAGCAGCCCTCCGGGACTAGCAACAGATACGCAGTATTTT. The chain has TRBV5-4 and TRBJ2-3, with TRBD2 matching 9 bases. Trimming removed 4 bases from V and 3 bases from J; junction bases left unmatched: 6. The CDR3 has 15 amino acids. Germline lookup yields CDR1 SGHNT and CDR2 YYREEE (reference sequence).